This T cell receptor (beta chain) is from a study of shared clonotypes between healthy human individuals. As for this clone: What it binds is not known.

Germline V lookup: CDR1 SEHNR, CDR2 FQNEAQ (reference sequence). The V gene lost 7 bases and the J gene lost 5 bases, with 14 bases spanning the gap. This CDR3 has 13 amino acids. Findings and limits, study-wide: Across a handful of donors, naive CD4 shared roughly 5.1%, naive CD8 approximately 3.5%, memory CD4 roughly 2.5%, memory CD8 about 0.4%. Only a few donors were included, so the genetic and exposure-history diversity represented was limited.

Assay used: immunoSEQ multiplex PCR; TCRdb lists only in-frame clones, some missing. The sample lists around 980,000 clones, 70% to 80% occurring once. The sample taken for sequencing was memory CD4+ T cells from PBMCs. Subset denoted: CD45RA-negative fraction. This clonotype was obtained from a man younger than 35 in good health. Some clones in this sample may be carry-over from other donors' samples. This chain joins TRBV7-9 and TRBJ1-1, with D perhaps TRBD1 (5 bases). CDR3 region: CASIHSGGTEAFF. The CDR3 DNA reads as TGTGCCAGCATCCATTCGGGGGGGACTGAAGCTTTCTTT.